This T cell receptor (beta chain) was captured by sequencing in a study of T cell responses to AZD1222 COVID-19 vaccine. Assay used: immunoSEQ multiplex PCR; TCRdb lists only in-frame clones, some missing. Seen here are about 150,000 clones, 70% to 90% observed once, and the top ten hold under 7%. Study results and limitations: Unmutated regions of variants are reportedly targeted by nearly half of spike-specific TCRs. Donors were largely white British and mainly female; clonal diversity was possibly underestimated.

As concerns this clone: Its target is not known.

The V and J ends lost 1 base and 6 bases respectively, with 15 bases between them. There are 16 residues in the CDR3. Germline loops: CDR1 LNHDA, CDR2 SQIVND (reference sequence). The sequence came from an adult in good health. Specimen: peripheral blood, collected on day 0 of MenACWY control vaccination. This sequence joins TRBV19 and TRBJ2-2, with a tentative D call TRBD2 (5 bases). The chain's CDR3 is CASSIGTPGAAGELFF. In nucleotides, the CDR3 is TGTGCCAGTAGTATAGGGACTCCAGGAGCGGCCGGGGAGCTGTTTTTT.